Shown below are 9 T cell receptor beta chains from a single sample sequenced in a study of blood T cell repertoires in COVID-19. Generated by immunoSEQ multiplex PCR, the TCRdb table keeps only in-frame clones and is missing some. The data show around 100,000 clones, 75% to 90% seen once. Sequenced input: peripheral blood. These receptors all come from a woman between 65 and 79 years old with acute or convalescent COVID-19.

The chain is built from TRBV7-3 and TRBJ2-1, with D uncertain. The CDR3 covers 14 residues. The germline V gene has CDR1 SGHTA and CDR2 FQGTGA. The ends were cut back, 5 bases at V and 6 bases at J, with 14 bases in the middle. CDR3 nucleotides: TGTGCCAGCAGCCTCCAAGGAGCAAGCAATGAGCAGTTCTTC. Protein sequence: CASSLQGASNEQFF.

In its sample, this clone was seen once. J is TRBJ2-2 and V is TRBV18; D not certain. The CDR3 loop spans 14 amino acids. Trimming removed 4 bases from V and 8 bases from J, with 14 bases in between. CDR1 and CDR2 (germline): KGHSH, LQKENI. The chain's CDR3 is CASSLLVEMGELFF. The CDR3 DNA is TGTGCCAGCTCACTACTCGTTGAGATGGGGGAGCTGTTTTTT.

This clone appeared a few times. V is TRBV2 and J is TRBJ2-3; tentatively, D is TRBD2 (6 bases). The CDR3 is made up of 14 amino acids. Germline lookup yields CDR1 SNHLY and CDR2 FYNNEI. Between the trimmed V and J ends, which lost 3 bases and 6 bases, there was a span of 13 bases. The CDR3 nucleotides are TGTGCCAGCAGTGAGACGGGAGTGTGGGATACGCAGTATTTT. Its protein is CASSETGVWDTQYF.

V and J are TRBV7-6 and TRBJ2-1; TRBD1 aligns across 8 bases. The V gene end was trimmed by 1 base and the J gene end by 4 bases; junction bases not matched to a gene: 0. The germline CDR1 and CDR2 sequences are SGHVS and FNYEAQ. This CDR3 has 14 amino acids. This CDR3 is CASSLGDRYNEQFF. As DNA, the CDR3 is TGTGCCAGCAGCTTAGGGGACAGGTACAATGAGCAGTTCTTC.

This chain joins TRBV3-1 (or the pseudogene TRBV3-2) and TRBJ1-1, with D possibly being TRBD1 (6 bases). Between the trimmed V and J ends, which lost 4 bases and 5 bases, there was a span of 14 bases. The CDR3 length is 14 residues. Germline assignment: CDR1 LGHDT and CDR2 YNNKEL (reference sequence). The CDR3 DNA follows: TGTGCCAGCAGCCGAGCGGGGGCTTGGACTGAAGCTTTCTTT. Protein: CASSRAGAWTEAFF.

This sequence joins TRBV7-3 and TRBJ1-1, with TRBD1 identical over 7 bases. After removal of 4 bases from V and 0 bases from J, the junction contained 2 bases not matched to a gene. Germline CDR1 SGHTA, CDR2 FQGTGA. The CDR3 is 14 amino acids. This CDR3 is CASSSTGLNTEAFF. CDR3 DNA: TGTGCCAGCAGCTCGACAGGGTTGAACACTGAAGCTTTCTTT.

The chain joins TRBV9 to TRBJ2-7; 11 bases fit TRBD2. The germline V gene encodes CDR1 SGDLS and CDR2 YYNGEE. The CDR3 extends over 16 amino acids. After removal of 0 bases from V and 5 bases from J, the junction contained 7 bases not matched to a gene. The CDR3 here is CASSVGGSGRGDEQYF. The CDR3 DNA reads TGTGCCAGCAGCGTAGGAGGTAGCGGGAGGGGCGACGAGCAGTACTTC.

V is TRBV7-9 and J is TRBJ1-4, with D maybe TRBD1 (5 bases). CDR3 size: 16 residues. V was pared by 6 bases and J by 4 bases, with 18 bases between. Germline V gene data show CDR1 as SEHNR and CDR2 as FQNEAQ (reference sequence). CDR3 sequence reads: CASSSPGRGSNEKLFF. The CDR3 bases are TGTGCCAGCAGTTCTCCGGGGCGGGGGAGTAATGAAAAACTGTTTTTT.

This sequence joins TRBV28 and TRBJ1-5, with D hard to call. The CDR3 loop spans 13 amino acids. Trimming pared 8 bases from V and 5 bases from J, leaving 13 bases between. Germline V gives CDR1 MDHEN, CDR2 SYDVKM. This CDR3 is CASWAYGDQPQHF. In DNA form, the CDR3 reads TGTGCCAGCTGGGCTTACGGGGATCAGCCCCAGCATTTT.